This paragraph covers one TCR beta chain sequence. What it binds is not known. This sample stems from a study of T cells expressing NK-cell markers. Across the whole study: Sorted CD3+CD56+NKG2C+, CD3+CD56+NKG2C- and CD3+CD56-NKG2C+ T cells supplied TCR beta repertoires.

Germline V lookup: CDR1 SQVTM, CDR2 ANQGSEA. The CDR3 sequence is 14 residues long. Study-wide results and limits: In roughly six donors, dominant NKG2C+ clonotypes were about 1.0-7.5% of CD8+ T cells. In several donors, dominant clonotypes made up about 28.3-65% of CD3+CD56-NKG2C+ cells.

Making the TCR beta cDNA relied on 5'RACE template switching with UMIs. TCRdb re-analyzed the 5' RACE reads; it lists each CDR3 protein once, without DNA. The sample table includes about 440,000 distinct CDR3 sequences. Input material: blood T cells: a sorted CD56 or NKG2C T cell subset, CD4+ or CD8+ T cells, or bulk PBMC T cells (not recorded which). The TCR comes from a woman aged 18 to 75 in good health. This chain links TRBV29-1 with TRBJ2-3; TCRdb's D call of TRBD2 is untestable without DNA. CDR3 region: CSVVSGRRLDTQYF.